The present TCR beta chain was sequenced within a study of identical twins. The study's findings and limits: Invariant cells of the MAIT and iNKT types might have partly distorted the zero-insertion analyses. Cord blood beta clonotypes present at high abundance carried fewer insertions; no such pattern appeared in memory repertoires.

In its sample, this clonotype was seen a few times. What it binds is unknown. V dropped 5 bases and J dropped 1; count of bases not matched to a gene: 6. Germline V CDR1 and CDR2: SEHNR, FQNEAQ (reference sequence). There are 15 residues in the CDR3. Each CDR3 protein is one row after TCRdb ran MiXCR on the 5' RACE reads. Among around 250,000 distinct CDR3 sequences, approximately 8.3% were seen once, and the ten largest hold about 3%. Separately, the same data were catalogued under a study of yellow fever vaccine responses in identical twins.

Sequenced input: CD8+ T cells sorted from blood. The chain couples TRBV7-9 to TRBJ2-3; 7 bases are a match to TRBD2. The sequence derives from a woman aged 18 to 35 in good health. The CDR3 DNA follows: TGTGCCAGCAGCCAAACTAGCGTTCGCACAGATACGCAGTATTTT. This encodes CASSQTSVRTDTQYF. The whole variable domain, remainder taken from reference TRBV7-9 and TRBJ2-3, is DTGVSQNPRHKITKRGQNVTFRCDPISEHNRLYWYRQTLGQGPEFLTYFQNEAQLEKSRLLSDRFSAERPKGSFSTLEIQRTEQGDSAMYLCASSQTSVRTDTQYFGPGTRLTVL.